The present T cell receptor beta chain was sequenced within a study of graft-versus-host responses after intestinal transplantation. Study-wide results and limits: Early after transplant, HvG declines were associated with peak levels of circulating GvH clones.

Remarks on this clone: Its antigen is currently unknown.

The CDR3 runs 15 residues. Trimming took 3 bases from V and 4 from J, leaving 12 bases between them. CDR1 is MNHNS, CDR2 SASEGT, per germline. Profiling relied on immunoSEQ multiplex PCR, and the TCRdb table lists in-frame clones only, not all of them. The table shows about 64,000 clones, with 80% to 95% occurring only once. This chain links TRBV6-1 with TRBJ2-2; D might be TRBD1 (6 bases). This sequence originates from a human patient who received an intestinal transplant, so some T cells may come from the graft donor. Specimen: bone marrow, collected roughly 110 weeks after intestinal transplantation. This CDR3 is CASSERTVPTGELFF. CDR3 in DNA: TGTGCCAGCAGTGAGCGGACAGTGCCCACCGGGGAGCTGTTTTTT.